Here is one TCR beta chain with its context. The data stem from a study of blood T cell repertoires in COVID-19. Study overall: Researchers got acute and convalescent COVID-19 samples from the United States, Italy and Spain. PBMCs, B-cell-depleted T cells, or T cells were the source of the cDNA or gDNA that made up the material.

Original methodology: Reference gene primer amplification in the assay estimated nucleated cell counts. Sequencing used immunoSEQ multiplex PCR; TCRdb keeps in-frame clones, though not all of them. V, J and clone size are taken as reported in that table, and D and trimming were inferred from the DNA itself. The data show approximately 76,000 clones, with around 91% seen just once and 8.5% held by the top ten. The germline V gene encodes CDR1 LNHDA and CDR2 SQIVND (reference sequence). This CDR3 spans 17 amino acids. Trimming took 5 bases from V and 0 from J, leaving 17 bases between them. The TCR comes from a human donor in a cohort sampled during active COVID-19. The chain recombines TRBV19 with TRBJ1-3; D is ambiguous. The sequencing input was peripheral blood. The CDR3 DNA reads as TGTGCCAGTAGTGCCCTCCTAAGGGAGGGCTCTGGAAACACCATATATTTT. It translates to CASSALLREGSGNTIYF.